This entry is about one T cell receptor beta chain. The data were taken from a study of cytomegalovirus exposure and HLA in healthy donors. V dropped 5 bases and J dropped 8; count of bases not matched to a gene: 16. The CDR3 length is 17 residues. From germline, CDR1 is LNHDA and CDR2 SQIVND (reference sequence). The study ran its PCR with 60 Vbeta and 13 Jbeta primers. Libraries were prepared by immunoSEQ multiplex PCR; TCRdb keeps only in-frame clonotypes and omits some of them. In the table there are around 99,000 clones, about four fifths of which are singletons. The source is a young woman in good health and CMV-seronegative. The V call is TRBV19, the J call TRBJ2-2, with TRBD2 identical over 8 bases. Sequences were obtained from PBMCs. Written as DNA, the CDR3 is TGTGCCAGTAGTCTAAAACCACCGGGACTAGATTTGGGGGAGCTGTTTTTT. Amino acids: CASSLKPPGLDLGELFF.